Sequencing of this TCR beta chain was carried out in a study of spatial heterogeneity in lung cancer. Study information: Follow-up PBMC samples were sequenced when available, at a median of roughly 2 years after resection.

Time point reported: blood at routine non-recurrence follow-up after resection. This CDR3 contains 11 residues. CDR1 and CDR2 from the germline V gene are SGHVS and FQNEAQ. Deletions cut 5 bases from V and 3 bases from J, with 5 bases between. TCRdb redid the calling of the 5' RACE reads with MiXCR, one entry per CDR3 protein. This sample has roughly 70,000 distinct CDR3 sequences, with 8% to 9.5% found just once. This clonotype appeared many times. The receptor was derived from a female donor with early-stage non-small cell lung cancer. V is TRBV7-8 and J is TRBJ2-7; the D is unclear. Sequenced here: PBMCs, sampled at follow-up. The CDR3 protein is CASSQYYEQYF. CDR3 in DNA: TGTGCCAGCAGCCAATACTACGAGCAGTACTTC.